A single sample gave rise to the 21 T cell receptor beta chains below, sequenced in a study of blood T cells in healthy people across ages. A second roughly 6 to 11 cycle PCR used barcoded and J-beta primers. Each CDR3 protein gets one entry after TCRdb re-called the 5' RACE reads with MiXCR. The repertoire has hundreds of thousands of distinct CDR3 sequences, roughly 44% of them found once; the top ten carry more than 20%. The sequenced sample was blood. These TCRs come from a woman in her fifties or sixties in good health.

With regard to this clonotype: Germline is not matched at one junction end, which may reflect a read error. The V gene is TRBV20-1, the J gene TRBJ2-1, with 7 nucleotides matching TRBD1. The J call may not be correct, given that the DNA end is closer to TRBJ2-7. Germline values: CDR1 DFQATT, CDR2 SNEGSKA (reference sequence). The length of the CDR3 is 14 residues. The CDR3 DNA is TGCAGTGGTAGACAGGGAAGCTCCTACAATGAGCAGTACTTC. The encoded protein is CSGRQGSSYNEQYF.

The chain couples TRBV9 to TRBJ2-2; either TRBD1 or TRBD2 may fit D (7 bases each). From germline, CDR1 is SGDLS and CDR2 YYNGEE. Trimming took 7 bases from V and 0 from J, leaving 13 bases between them. CDR3 length equals 15 residues. The CDR3 protein is CASRGGQSNTGELFF. CDR3 nucleotides: TGTGCCAGCCGCGGGGGACAGTCGAACACCGGGGAGCTGTTTTTT.

In its sample, this clonotype was seen a few times. This sequence joins TRBV4-2 and TRBJ1-1; no definite D call. The CDR3 extends over 14 amino acids. V lost 0 bases, J lost 1 base, and 6 bases lay in between. Per the germline V gene, CDR1 is LGHNA and CDR2 is YNFKEQ. The CDR3 region has the DNA TGTGCCAGCAGCCAAGAGGTGAGGAACACTGAAGCTTTCTTT. It yields the protein CASSQEVRNTEAFF.

The rearrangement uses TRBV6-1 and TRBJ2-7; D might be TRBD1 or TRBD2, each matching 6 bases. The CDR3 consists of 16 residues. Germline CDR1 and CDR2: MNHNS and SASEGT. Between the trimmed V and J ends, which lost 2 bases and 1 base, there was a span of 15 bases. For the CDR3, the DNA is TGTGCCAGCAGTGAACTCTCGGGGGCTTGGTCCTACGAGCAGTACTTC. This gives the protein CASSELSGAWSYEQYF.

This chain uses TRBV28 with TRBJ1-2, with D hard to call. CDR1 is MDHEN and CDR2 is SYDVKM in the germline V gene. The CDR3 consists of 13 residues. Trimming pared 6 bases from V and 9 bases from J, leaving 17 bases between. The CDR3 reads CASSQDGVGSYTF. CDR3 in DNA: TGTGCCAGCAGCCAAGACGGGGTTGGTAGCTACACCTTC.

The CDR3 sequence is CASSLAQGRYTF. CDR3 nucleotides: TGTGCCAGCAGCTTAGCCCAGGGGCGCTACACCTTC. The J gene is TRBJ1-2, the V gene TRBV7-9, with D tentatively TRBD1 (6 bases). V shed 0 bases and J shed 9 bases, with 8 bases lying between them. Germline CDR1 is SEHNR and CDR2 is FQNEAQ (reference sequence). The CDR3 extends over 12 amino acids. The whole variable domain, filled in from reference TRBV7-9 and TRBJ1-2, reads DTGVSQNPRHKITKRGQNVTFRCDPISEHNRLYWYRQTLGQGPEFLTYFQNEAQLEKSRLLSDRFSAERPKGSFSTLEIQRTEQGDSAMYLCASSLAQGRYTFGSGTRLTVV.

The chain uses TRBV20-1 and TRBJ2-1; 15 bases align to TRBD2. With 5 bases clipped from V and 2 bases from J, the junction kept 10 bases outside the gene matches. Looked up from germline, CDR1 is DFQATT and CDR2 is SNEGSKA (reference sequence). The CDR3 contains 18 residues. The CDR3 sequence: CSAPDVRTSGGAYNEQFF. The CDR3 DNA follows: TGCAGTGCTCCCGATGTTAGGACTAGCGGGGGGGCCTACAATGAGCAGTTCTTC.

In this sample, this clonotype turned up a few times. The chain has TRBV9 and TRBJ1-5; D is perhaps TRBD1 (6 bases). The CDR3 extends over 15 amino acids. The germline V and J ends were trimmed by 0 bases and 5 bases, with 12 bases remaining between them. Germline V gives CDR1 SGDLS, CDR2 YYNGEE. The CDR3 is CASSVDGGRDQPQHF. DNA of the CDR3: TGTGCCAGCAGCGTAGATGGGGGGCGCGATCAGCCCCAGCATTTT.

This clonotype was counted a few times. This chain joins TRBV11-2 and TRBJ1-6; 8 bases map to TRBD1. Germline V gene data show CDR1 as SGHAT and CDR2 as FQNNGV. The V segment lost 2 bases and the J segment 7 bases; nucleotides outside the gene matches: 13. The CDR3 sequence is 18 residues long. For the CDR3, the DNA is TGTGCCAGCAGCTTAAACGGACAGGGAACTTTAGGGAATTCACCCCTCCACTTT. It specifies CASSLNGQGTLGNSPLHF.

The chain joins TRBV12-3 or TRBV12-4 to TRBJ1-2; the D is unclear. The CDR3 extends over 13 amino acids. The ends were cut back, 6 bases at V and 6 bases at J, with 14 bases in the middle. The CDR3 DNA sequence: TGTGCCAGCAGCTTTAGGCCAGTCGATGGCTACACCTTC. Its protein product is CASSFRPVDGYTF.

V and J are TRBV25-1 and TRBJ1-2; 8 nucleotides match TRBD1. Germline assignment: CDR1 MGHDK and CDR2 SYGVNS. The CDR3 covers 11 residues. V gave up 7 bases and J gave up 8 bases; unmatched junction bases: 3. The DNA of the CDR3 is TGTGCCAGCACGGACAGGGCCGGCTACACCTTC. Its translation is CASTDRAGYTF.

The genes are TRBV7-2 and TRBJ2-5, with unresolved D. V was clipped by 5 bases and J by 1 base, with 11 bases between them. The CDR3 has 14 residues. Germline CDR1 and CDR2: SGHTA and FQGNSA. CDR3 sequence reads: CASSLRHVQETQYF. The CDR3 nucleotides read TGTGCCAGCAGCCTCCGACACGTCCAAGAGACCCAGTACTTC. Filled out from reference TRBV7-2 and TRBJ2-5, the complete variable domain reads GAGVSQSPSNKVTEKGKDVELRCDPISGHTALYWYRQSLGQGLEFLIYFQGNSAPDKSGLPSDRFSAERTGGSVSTLTIQRTQQEDSAVYLCASSLRHVQETQYFGPGTRLLVL.

This clonotype has only a few counts. The V and J genes are TRBV6-6 and TRBJ2-7, with TRBD1 matching 7 bases. Germline V CDR1 and CDR2: MNHNY, SVGAGI (reference sequence). The CDR3 is made up of 15 amino acids. The ends lost 5 bases at V and 2 bases at J; junction bases unmatched: 9. The CDR3 nucleotides are TGTGCCAGCAGTCCCGCTAGGGGACAGACCTACGAGCAGTACTTC. This translates into CASSPARGQTYEQYF.

The chain links TRBV19 to TRBJ2-3; 10 bases line up with TRBD1. V lost 5 bases and J lost 4; bases outside the gene matches: 15. CDR1 is LNHDA and CDR2 is SQIVND in the germline V gene (reference sequence). CDR3 length: 18 residues. The chain's CDR3 is CASSPTSTWTGGPDTQYF. The CDR3 DNA is TGTGCCAGTAGTCCCACATCCACTTGGACAGGGGGTCCAGATACGCAGTATTTT.

This clonotype was observed a few times. The rearrangement links TRBV4-3 to TRBJ2-7; unclear D gene. CDR1 is LGHNA, CDR2 YSLEER, per germline. This CDR3 spans 16 amino acids. The V and J ends lost 1 base and 3 bases respectively, with 16 bases between them. Here the CDR3 DNA reads TGCGCCAGCAGCCAAGGATGGTCACCGACCGGCTACGAGCAGTACTTC. It translates to CASSQGWSPTGYEQYF.

As to this clonotype: A clone one base away is much larger, so this may be a read error. The rearrangement uses TRBV7-9 and TRBJ1-2, with 10 nucleotides matching TRBD1. Germline CDR1 is SEHNR and CDR2 is FQNEAQ (reference sequence). The CDR3 is made up of 16 amino acids. The CDR3 is CASSQQAGTGVYGCTF. CDR3 coding DNA: TGTGCCAGCAGCCAACAAGCCGGGACAGGGGTTTATGGCTGCACCTTC.

This clonotype was observed a few times. The chain links TRBV15 to TRBJ1-6; D remains ambiguous. The V end lost 4 bases, the J end lost 0 bases, and 7 bases lay between the germline ends. The germline CDR1 and CDR2 sequences are LNHNV and YYDKDF (reference sequence). This CDR3 is built from 15 residues. CDR3 DNA sequence: TGTGCCACCAGCAAGGAGTACTCCTATAATTCACCCCTCCACTTT. This sequence encodes CATSKEYSYNSPLHF.

This clonotype was detected only a few times. The genes are TRBV29-1 and TRBJ2-7; 9 nucleotides match TRBD1. Germline V gene data show CDR1 as SQVTM and CDR2 as ANQGSEA. CDR3 length equals 14 residues. V was clipped by 0 bases and J by 3 bases; unmatched bases: 3. The CDR3 bases are TGCAGCGTTGAAGAGCCGGGACAGGGCTACGAGCAGTACTTC. The encoded protein is CSVEEPGQGYEQYF.

In DNA, the CDR3 is TGCGCCAGCAGCCAAGTCAGGACAGGACACCACAATGAGCAGTTCTTC. Residues: CASSQVRTGHHNEQFF. The chain is built from TRBV4-1 and TRBJ2-1; 7 bases match TRBD1. V shed 1 base and J 5 bases; nucleotides not matched to a gene: 8. This CDR3 is 16 amino acids long. Germline CDR1 MGHRA, CDR2 YSYEKL.

In this sample, this clonotype turned up once. The chain couples TRBV7-2 to TRBJ1-2, with D possibly TRBD1 on 5 matching bases. This CDR3 comprises 16 residues. Germline CDR1 is SGHTA and CDR2 is FQGNSA. V lost 7 bases and J lost 6, with 24 bases in between. The CDR3 spells CTSNQLTGQLGDGYTF. CDR3 nucleotide sequence: TGTACCAGCAACCAACTGACGGGGCAACTGGGAGATGGCTACACCTTC.

This clonotype was observed a few times. The chain joins TRBV6-1 to TRBJ2-7, with a weak D call TRBD2 (6 bases). Germline CDR1 MNHNS, CDR2 SASEGT. This CDR3 contains 14 residues. V lost 10 bases and J 1 base, leaving 17 bases between the germline ends. The CDR3 bases are TGTGCCATCCCAATGGAGGGCAGTTCCTACGAGCAGTACTTC. It yields the protein CAIPMEGSSYEQYF.